Described below is a single T cell receptor (beta chain) sequence and its context. Original handling: Cell counts per sample came from amplifying reference gene primers. The data were produced by immunoSEQ multiplex PCR, yet TCRdb's version contains in-frame clones alone and is incomplete. V and J calls and clone size follow that table, whereas D and trimming were derived from the DNA. The data hold about 78,000 clones, with about 90% observed a single time. These data are taken from a study of blood T cell repertoires in COVID-19. On the study more broadly: The origin of the acute and convalescent COVID-19 samples was the United States, Italy and Spain. Sample material is recorded as cDNA or gDNA derived from T cells, B-cell-depleted T cells, or PBMCs.

Germline assignment: CDR1 LNHDA and CDR2 SQIVND (reference sequence). With V trimmed by 6 bases and J by 5 bases, 12 bases remained unmatched. The CDR3 loop spans 15 amino acids. The sample taken for sequencing was peripheral blood. This sequence originates from a woman between 50 and 59 years old in a cohort sampled during active COVID-19. V gene TRBV19 combines with J gene TRBJ2-5; TRBD1 matches 7 bases. Here the CDR3 DNA reads TGTGCCAGTAGGTCCGACACAGGGGCCCGGGAGACCCAGTACTTC. It translates to CASRSDTGARETQYF.